This T cell receptor (beta chain) comes out of a study of shared clonotypes between healthy human individuals. About the study: Each donor's CD8 memory used one plate, CD8 naive two, each CD4 subset three.

V lost 0 bases and J 5 bases, leaving 7 bases between the germline ends. The CDR3 runs to 12 residues. The germline gives CDR1 SQVTM, CDR2 ANQGSEA. In regard to this clone: Its target is unknown.

Every immunoSEQ plate was one replicate of a subset's evenly spread DNA. TCRdb keeps only in-frame clones here, not all; method: immunoSEQ multiplex PCR. The data contain fewer than 350,000 clones, about nine tenths of them seen just once; the ten biggest clones take up 15% to 20%. Study-level points and caveats: Naive subsets generally exceeded memory subsets in estimated richness.

This rearrangement joins TRBV29-1 to TRBJ2-5; the D is unclear. The receptor comes from a young man in good health. Input material: memory CD8+ T cells sorted from blood. Stated subset: CD45RO+ cells pooled with CCR7-negative TemRA cells. The CDR3 protein is CSVEDMGETQYF. Here the CDR3 DNA reads TGCAGCGTTGAAGACATGGGGGAGACCCAGTACTTC.